The source of this T cell receptor beta chain is a study of shared clonotypes between healthy human individuals. Study-level background: The study enrolled a couple of women and three men aged 18 to 49. Regarding the study as a whole: Inspection by rarefaction showed sorted-subset sequencing to be incomplete despite large depth. Enrolling few donors narrowed the genetic and exposure-history diversity that was represented.

Germline V CDR1 and CDR2: SEHNR, FQNEAQ (reference sequence). V was shortened by 5 bases and J by 4 bases, with 18 bases between the two germline ends. The CDR3 is 16 amino acids. With regard to this clone: What it recognizes is unknown.

Libraries were prepared by immunoSEQ multiplex PCR; TCRdb keeps only in-frame clonotypes and omits some of them. The sample holds millions of clones, just over 90% seen once. The genes are TRBV7-9 and TRBJ1-3, with D maybe TRBD1 (6 bases). Sequenced sample: naive CD4+ T cells from PBMCs. Documented subset: CD45RA+ positively selected. This TCR was sampled from a man between 18 and 29 years old in good health. Some clones in this sample may be carry-over from other donors' samples. Here the CDR3 reads CASSPREGGRGNTIYF. The DNA of the CDR3 is TGTGCCAGCAGCCCCCGTGAGGGGGGCAGGGGAAACACCATATATTTT.